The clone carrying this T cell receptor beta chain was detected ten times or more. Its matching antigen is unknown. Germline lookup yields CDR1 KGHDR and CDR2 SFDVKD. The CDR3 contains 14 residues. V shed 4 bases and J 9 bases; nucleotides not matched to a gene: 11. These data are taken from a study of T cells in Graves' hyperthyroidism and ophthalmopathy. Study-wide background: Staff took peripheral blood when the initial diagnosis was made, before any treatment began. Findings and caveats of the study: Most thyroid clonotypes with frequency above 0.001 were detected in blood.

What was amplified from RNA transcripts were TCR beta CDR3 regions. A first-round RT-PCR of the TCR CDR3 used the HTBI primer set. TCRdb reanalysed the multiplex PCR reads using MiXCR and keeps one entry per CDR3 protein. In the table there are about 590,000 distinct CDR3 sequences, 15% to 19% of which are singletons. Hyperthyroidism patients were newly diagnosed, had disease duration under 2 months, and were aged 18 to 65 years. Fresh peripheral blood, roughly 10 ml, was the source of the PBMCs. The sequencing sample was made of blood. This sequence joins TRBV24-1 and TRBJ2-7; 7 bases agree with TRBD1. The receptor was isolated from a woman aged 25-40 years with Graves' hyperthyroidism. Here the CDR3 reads CATSDEADRAGQYF. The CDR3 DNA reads TGTGCCACCAGTGACGAGGCCGACAGGGCCGGGCAGTACTTC.